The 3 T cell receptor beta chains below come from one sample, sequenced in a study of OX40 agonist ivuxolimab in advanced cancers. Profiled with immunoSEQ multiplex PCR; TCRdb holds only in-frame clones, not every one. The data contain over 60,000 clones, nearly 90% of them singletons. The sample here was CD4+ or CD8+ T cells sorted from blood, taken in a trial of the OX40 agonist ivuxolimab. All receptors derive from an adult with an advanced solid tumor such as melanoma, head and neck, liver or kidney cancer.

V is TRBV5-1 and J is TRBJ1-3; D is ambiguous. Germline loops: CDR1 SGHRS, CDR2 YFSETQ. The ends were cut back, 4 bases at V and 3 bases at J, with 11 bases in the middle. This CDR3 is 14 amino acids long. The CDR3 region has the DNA TGCGCCAGCAGCCCGGACCTGGTTGGAAACACCATATATTTT. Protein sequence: CASSPDLVGNTIYF. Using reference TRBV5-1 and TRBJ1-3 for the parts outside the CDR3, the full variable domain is KAGVTQTPRYLIKTRGQQVTLSCSPISGHRSVSWYQQTPGQGLQFLFEYFSETQRNKGNFPGRFSGRQFSNSRSEMNVSTLELGDSALYLCASSPDLVGNTIYFGEGSWLTVV.

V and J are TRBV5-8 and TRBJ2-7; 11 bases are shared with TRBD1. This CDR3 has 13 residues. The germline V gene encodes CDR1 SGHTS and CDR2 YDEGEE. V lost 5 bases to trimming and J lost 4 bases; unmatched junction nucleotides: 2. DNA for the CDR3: TGTGCCAGCAGAGGGACAGGGGGGTACGAGCAGTACTTC. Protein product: CASRGTGGYEQYF. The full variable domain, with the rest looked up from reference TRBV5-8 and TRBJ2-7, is EAGVTQSPTHLIKTRGQQATLRCSPISGHTSVYWYQQALGLGLQFLLWYDEGEERNRGNFPPRFSGRQFPNYSSELNVNALELEDSALYLCASRGTGGYEQYFGPGTRLTVT.

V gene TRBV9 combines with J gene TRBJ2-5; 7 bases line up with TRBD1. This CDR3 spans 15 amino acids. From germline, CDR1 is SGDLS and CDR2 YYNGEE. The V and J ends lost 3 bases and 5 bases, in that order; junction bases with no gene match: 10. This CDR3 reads CASSAEGAPMETQYF. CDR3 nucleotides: TGTGCCAGCAGCGCCGAGGGGGCCCCAATGGAGACCCAGTACTTC.